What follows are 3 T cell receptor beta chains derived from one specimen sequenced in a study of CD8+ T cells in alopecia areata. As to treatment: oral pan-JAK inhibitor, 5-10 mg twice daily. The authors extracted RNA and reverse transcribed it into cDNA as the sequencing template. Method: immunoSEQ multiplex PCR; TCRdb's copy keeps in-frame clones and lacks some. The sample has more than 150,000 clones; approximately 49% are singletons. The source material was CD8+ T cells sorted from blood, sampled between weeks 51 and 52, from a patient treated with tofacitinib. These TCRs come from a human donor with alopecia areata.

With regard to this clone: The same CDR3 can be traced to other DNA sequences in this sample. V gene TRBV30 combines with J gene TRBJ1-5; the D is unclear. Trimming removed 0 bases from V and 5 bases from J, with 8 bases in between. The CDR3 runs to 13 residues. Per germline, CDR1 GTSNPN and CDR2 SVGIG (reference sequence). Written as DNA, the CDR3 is TGTGCCTGGAGTGTAAGTGGGGATCAGCCCCAGCATTTT. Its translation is CAWSVSGDQPQHF.

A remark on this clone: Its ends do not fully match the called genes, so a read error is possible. The DNA for the CDR3 is TGTGCCAGCAATGAAGGAGATCCCTACGAGCAGTACTTC. Amino acid sequence: CASNEGDPYEQYF. The chain has TRBV2 and TRBJ2-7; D remains ambiguous. Per the germline V gene, CDR1 is SNHLY and CDR2 is FYNNEI. The CDR3 has 13 residues.

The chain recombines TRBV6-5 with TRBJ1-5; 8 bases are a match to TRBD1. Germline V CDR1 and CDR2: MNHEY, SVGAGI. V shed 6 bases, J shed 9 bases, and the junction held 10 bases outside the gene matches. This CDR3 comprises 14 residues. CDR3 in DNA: TGTGCCAGCAGCTCGACAGGGGAGAAGGGGCCCCAGCATTTT. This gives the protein CASSSTGEKGPQHF.